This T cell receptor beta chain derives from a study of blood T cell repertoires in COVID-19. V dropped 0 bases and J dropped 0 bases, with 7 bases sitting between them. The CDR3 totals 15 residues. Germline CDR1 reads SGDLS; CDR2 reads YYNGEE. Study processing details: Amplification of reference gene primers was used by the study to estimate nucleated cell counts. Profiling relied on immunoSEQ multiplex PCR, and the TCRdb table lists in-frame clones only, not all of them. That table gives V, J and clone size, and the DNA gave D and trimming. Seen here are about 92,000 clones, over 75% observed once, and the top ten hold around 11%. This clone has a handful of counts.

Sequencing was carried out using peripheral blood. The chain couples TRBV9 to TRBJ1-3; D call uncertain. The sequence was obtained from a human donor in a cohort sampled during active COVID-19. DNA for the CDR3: TGTGCCAGCAGCGTAGCCGGGGTCTCTGGAAACACCATATATTTT. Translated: CASSVAGVSGNTIYF.